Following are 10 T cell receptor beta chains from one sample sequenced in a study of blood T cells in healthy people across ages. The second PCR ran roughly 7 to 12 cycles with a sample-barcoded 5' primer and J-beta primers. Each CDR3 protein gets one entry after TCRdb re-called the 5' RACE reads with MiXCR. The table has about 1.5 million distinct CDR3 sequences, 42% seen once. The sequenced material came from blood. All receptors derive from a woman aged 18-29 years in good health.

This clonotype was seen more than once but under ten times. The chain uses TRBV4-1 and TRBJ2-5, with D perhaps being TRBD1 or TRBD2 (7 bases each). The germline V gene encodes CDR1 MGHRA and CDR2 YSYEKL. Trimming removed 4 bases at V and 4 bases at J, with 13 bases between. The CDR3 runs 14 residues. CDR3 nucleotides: TGCGCCAGCAGCCGACAGGGAGGGCGAGAGACCCAGTACTTC. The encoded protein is CASSRQGGRETQYF.

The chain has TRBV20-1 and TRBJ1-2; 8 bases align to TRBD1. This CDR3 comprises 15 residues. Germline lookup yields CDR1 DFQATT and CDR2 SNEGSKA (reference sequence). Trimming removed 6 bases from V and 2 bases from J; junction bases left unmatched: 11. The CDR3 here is CSARSARGQNYGYTF. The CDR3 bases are TGCAGTGCCAGGAGCGCCAGGGGGCAAAACTATGGCTACACCTTC.

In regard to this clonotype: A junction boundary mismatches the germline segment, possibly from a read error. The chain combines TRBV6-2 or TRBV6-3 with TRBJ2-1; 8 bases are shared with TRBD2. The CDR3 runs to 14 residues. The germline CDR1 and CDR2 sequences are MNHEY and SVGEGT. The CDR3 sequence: CASTPSGRYNEQFF. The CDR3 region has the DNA TGCGCCAGCACTCCTAGCGGGCGCTACAATGAGCAGTTCTTC.

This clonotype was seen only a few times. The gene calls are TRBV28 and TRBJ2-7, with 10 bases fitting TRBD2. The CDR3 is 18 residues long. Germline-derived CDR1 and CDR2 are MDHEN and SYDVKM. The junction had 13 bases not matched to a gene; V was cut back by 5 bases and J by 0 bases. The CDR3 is CASSPDYPLAGVSYEQYF. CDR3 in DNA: TGTGCCAGCAGTCCCGACTACCCCCTAGCGGGGGTCTCCTACGAGCAGTACTTC.

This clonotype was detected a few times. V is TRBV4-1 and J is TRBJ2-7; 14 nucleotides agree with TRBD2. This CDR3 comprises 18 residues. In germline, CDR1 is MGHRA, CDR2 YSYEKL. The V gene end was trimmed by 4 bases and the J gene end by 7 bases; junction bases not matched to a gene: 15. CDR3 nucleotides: TGCGCCAGCAGCCGAGGACTAGCGGGGGGCCGCTCCTACAATGAGCAGTACTTC. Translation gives CASSRGLAGGRSYNEQYF.

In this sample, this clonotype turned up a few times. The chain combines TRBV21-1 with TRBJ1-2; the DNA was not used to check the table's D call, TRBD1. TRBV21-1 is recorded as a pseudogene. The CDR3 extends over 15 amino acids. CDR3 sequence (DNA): TGTGCCAGCAGCAAAAAGAGAGGACACTCCTATGGCTACACCTTC. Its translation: CASSKKRGHSYGYTF.

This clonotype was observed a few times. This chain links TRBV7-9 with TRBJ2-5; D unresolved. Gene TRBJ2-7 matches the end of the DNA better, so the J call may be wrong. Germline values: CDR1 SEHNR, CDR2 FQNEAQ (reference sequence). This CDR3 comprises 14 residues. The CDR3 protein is CASSLSGRPYEQYF. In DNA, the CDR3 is TGTGCCAGCAGTTTATCGGGCAGACCCTACGAGCAGTACTTC.

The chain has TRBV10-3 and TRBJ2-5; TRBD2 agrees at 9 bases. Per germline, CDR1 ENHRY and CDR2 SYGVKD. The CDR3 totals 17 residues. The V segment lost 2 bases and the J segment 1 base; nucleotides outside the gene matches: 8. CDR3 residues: CAISEVKTSGGQETQYF. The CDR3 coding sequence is TGTGCCATCAGTGAGGTTAAGACTAGCGGAGGCCAAGAGACCCAGTACTTC.

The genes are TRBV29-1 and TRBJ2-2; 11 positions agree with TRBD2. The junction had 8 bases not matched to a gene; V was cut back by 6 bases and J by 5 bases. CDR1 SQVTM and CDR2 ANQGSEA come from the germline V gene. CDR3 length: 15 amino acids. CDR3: CSVRGTSGKTGELFF. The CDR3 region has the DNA TGCAGCGTACGCGGGACTAGCGGAAAGACCGGGGAGCTGTTTTTT.

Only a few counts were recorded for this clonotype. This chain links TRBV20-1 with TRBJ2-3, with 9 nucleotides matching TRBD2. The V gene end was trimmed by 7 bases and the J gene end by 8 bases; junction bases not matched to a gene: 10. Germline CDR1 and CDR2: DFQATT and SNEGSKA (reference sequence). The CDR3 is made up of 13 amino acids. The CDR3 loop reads CSGASGTPPTQYF. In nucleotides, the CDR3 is TGCAGTGGTGCTAGCGGGACCCCGCCTACGCAGTATTTT.